The source of this T cell receptor beta chain is a study of control samples from healthy donors and cancer patients. Trimming took off 2 bases at V and 5 bases at J, with 13 bases between the two ends. CDR3 length: 13 amino acids. Germline assignment: CDR1 GTSNPN and CDR2 SVGIG (reference sequence). The method was immunoSEQ multiplex PCR; TCRdb's version includes in-frame clones alone and lacks a portion of them. Its clone listing holds about 190,000 clones. Material: blood. This clonotype originated in a young woman in good health. The chain couples TRBV30 to TRBJ2-7; maybe TRBD2 (6 bases). This chain's CDR3 is CAWSHNGGHEQYF. The CDR3 coding sequence is TGTGCCTGGAGTCACAACGGGGGACACGAGCAGTACTTC.